The entry below describes one T cell receptor (beta chain). PCR amplification relied on 60 Vbeta primers (plus 13 Jbeta primers). This table comes from immunoSEQ multiplex PCR, and its TCRdb copy is limited to in-frame clones, with some not included. Of roughly 95,000 clones listed, 76% are singletons. V shed 10 bases and J shed 5 bases, with 20 bases lying between them. Germline CDR1 MDHEN, CDR2 SYDVKM. The CDR3 extends over 15 amino acids. The sample belongs to a study of cytomegalovirus exposure and HLA in healthy donors. Sequencing was carried out using PBMCs. The chain couples TRBV28 to TRBJ2-2, with D possibly being TRBD2 (6 bases). The TCR originated in a man in his thirties or forties in good health and CMV-seropositive. As DNA, the CDR3 is TGTGCCATCCTTTCGGGAGCGGCAGGAACCGGGGAGCTGTTTTTT. Amino acid sequence: CAILSGAAGTGELFF.